A selection of T cell receptor beta chains follows, all from one sample in a study of blood T cells in healthy people across ages. From the 5' RACE reads, TCRdb called clonotypes with MiXCR, one entry per CDR3 protein. The table lists roughly 2 million distinct CDR3 sequences, around 50% of them singletons. Sequences were obtained from blood. The receptors were sampled from a woman in her thirties or forties in good health. The CDR3 runs from the conserved cysteine through the conserved F or W. Each record gives: J gene, V gene, D gene, clone size, CDR3 length, CDR3 DNA, CDR3 protein. D genes are given only for firm matches. Rows may omit the clone size; those that give it use once, few, many or a size class.

>TRBJ2-5|TRBV20-1|.|.|14
TGCAGTGCTCCCCGTGGGGAACGAGGGGAGACCCAGTACTTC
CSAPRGERGETQYF
>TRBJ1-2|TRBV28|TRBD1|.|15
TGTGCCAGCAGTTCCACGGGACAGGGAAACTATGGCTACACCTTC
CASSSTGQGNYGYTF
>TRBJ1-2|TRBV4-3|.|.|13
TGCGCCAGCAGCCAAGATTCCCGCAGTGGCTACACCTTC
CASSQDSRSGYTF
>TRBJ2-1|TRBV6-6|TRBD2|.|15
TGTGCCAGCAGATACGGGACTAGCGGAAACAATGAGCAGTTCTTC
CASRYGTSGNNEQFF
>TRBJ1-2|TRBV5-6|TRBD1|.|17
TGTGCCAGCAGCGCATACAGGGGGCTGAGGGGGATCGCCGGCTACACCTTC
CASSAYRGLRGIAGYTF
>TRBJ2-7|TRBV9|.|many|14
TGTGCCAGCAGCGTAGGGGACGGTCCCTACGAGCAGTACTTC
CASSVGDGPYEQYF
>TRBJ1-6|TRBV4-2|.|.|16
TGTGCCAGCAGCCAAGAGGGGACCGCCCTGGGTTCACCCCTCCACTTT
CASSQEGTALGSPLHF
>TRBJ2-5|TRBV3-1|TRBD1|.|18
TGTGCCAGCAGCCAAGTTCTTTTGGACAGGGGAGAACAAGAGACCCAGTACTTC
CASSQVLLDRGEQETQYF
>TRBJ2-5|TRBV27|TRBD2|.|14
TGTGCCAGCGCCATTAGCGGGGGCAGAGAGACCCAGTACTTC
CASAISGGRETQYF
>TRBJ2-1|TRBV4-3|TRBD2|once|16
TGCGCCAGCAGCCCTGAGGAGACTAGCGGGGGGTATGAGCAGTTCTTC
CASSPEETSGGYEQFF
>TRBJ2-3|TRBV24-1|.|.|13
TGTGCCACCAGCCCGAGAAGCACAGATACGCAGTATTTT
CATSPRSTDTQYF
>TRBJ2-5|TRBV29-1|.|many|12
TGCAGCGTTGAAGTCGGGGGAGAGACCCAGTACTTC
CSVEVGGETQYF
>TRBJ2-6|TRBV6-6|.|.|16
TGTGCCAGCATCCTCAGGGTAAACTCTGGGGCCAACGTCCTGACTTTC
CASILRVNSGANVLTF
>TRBJ2-7|TRBV20-1|.|.|18
TGCAGTGCTAGAGGCCCGGGAAGATCACGCCCGTCCCCGTCCGAGCAGTACTTC
CSARGPGRSRPSPSEQYF
>TRBJ1-1|TRBV28|TRBD1|.|15
TGTGCCAGCAGTTTAATAGGACAGGGAAACACTGAAGCTTTCTTT
CASSLIGQGNTEAFF
>TRBJ2-5|TRBV11-2|TRBD2|.|16
TGTGCCAGCAGCCCAGGGCTAGCGGGGGGCCACAATGAGCAGTACTTC
CASSPGLAGGHNEQYF
>TRBJ2-7|TRBV6-5|TRBD1|.|18
TGTGCCAGCAGTTACAGGGGGCAGGTTACAGGTCAAGGCTACGAGCAGTACTTC
CASSYRGQVTGQGYEQYF
>TRBJ2-1|TRBV20-1|TRBD2|.|15
TGCAGTGCTGACCCACTAGCGGGGGGCCGCAATGAGCAGTTCTTC
CSADPLAGGRNEQFF
>TRBJ2-3|TRBV7-9|.|.|16
TGTGCCAGCAGCACACCGATTATCGGGAATACAGATACGCAGTATTTT
CASSTPIIGNTDTQYF
>TRBJ1-5|TRBV7-2|.|.|16
TGTGCCAGCAGCTTATCACAGGGTCGCGGCAACCAGCCCCAGCATTTT
CASSLSQGRGNQPQHF
>TRBJ1-1|TRBV6-5|.|once|14
TGTGCCAGCAAATATGTAACGGGGAACACTGAAGCTTTCTTT
CASKYVTGNTEAFF
>TRBJ2-3|TRBV7-9|.|.|13
TGTGCCAGCACTCCCAGTTTGAAAGATACGCAGTATTTT
CASTPSLKDTQYF
>TRBJ2-3|TRBV7-2|.|.|16
TGTGCCAGCAGCTTAGCTTGGGGACCTAGCACAGATACGCAGTATTTT
CASSLAWGPSTDTQYF
>TRBJ2-7|TRBV18|.|once|15
TGTGCCAGCTCACCTCGAGGGTCTTTATCCTACGAGCAGTACTTC
CASSPRGSLSYEQYF
>TRBJ2-5|TRBV4-3|.|.|13
TGCGCCAGCAGCCATGCCCTGGGAGAGACCCAGTACTTC
CASSHALGETQYF
>TRBJ1-2|TRBV12-5|.|.|17
TGTGCTAGTGGTTTGCACCATGGGACACCAAGAGGCAATGGCTACACCTTC
CASGLHHGTPRGNGYTF
>TRBJ2-5|TRBV28|.|.|15
TGTGCCAGCAGTTTCGTAGGGGGGGCAGGAGAGACCCAGTACTTC
CASSFVGGAGETQYF
>TRBJ1-5|TRBV18|TRBD1|.|14
TGTGCCAGCTCACGACAGGGGCAGGGCGAGCCCCAGCATTTT
CASSRQGQGEPQHF
>TRBJ1-2|TRBV5-1|.|.|14
TGCGCCAGCAGCTTGGGGGCAGAATACTATGGCTACACCTTC
CASSLGAEYYGYTF
>TRBJ2-5|TRBV27|.|few|17
TGTGCCAGCAGTCCTAAGCCGGGACTCTCGTACCAAGAGACCCAGTACTTC
CASSPKPGLSYQETQYF
>TRBJ1-1|TRBV4-3|TRBD1|few|13
TGCGCCAGCAGCCTCATCAACAGGGGTGAAGCTTTCTTT
CASSLINRGEAFF
>TRBJ2-7|TRBV20-1|TRBD2|few|14
TGCAGTGCTAAGCCGGGACTAGCGGGGGACGAGCAGTACTTC
CSAKPGLAGDEQYF
>TRBJ1-1|TRBV7-8|.|.|17
TGTGCCAGCAGCCTCTCATCAGGACCGGGTGTGGGGACTGAAGCTTTCTTT
CASSLSSGPGVGTEAFF
>TRBJ2-1|TRBV28|.|.|12
TGTGCCAGTCACCAGGGCCAAGAGACCCAGTTCTTC
CASHQGQETQFF
>TRBJ2-5|TRBV27|TRBD2|few|16
TGTGCCAGCAGTCCCTCAGCGGGGGACTACAAAGAGACCCAGTACTTC
CASSPSAGDYKETQYF
>TRBJ2-7|TRBV13|.|few|14
TGTGCCAGCAGCGTAGGATTAACGGGCCACGAGCAGTACTTC
CASSVGLTGHEQYF
>TRBJ1-2|TRBV5-6|TRBD1|once|16
TGTGCCAGCAGCCCGACGGGACAGGGGGGGAACTATGGCTACACCTTC
CASSPTGQGGNYGYTF
>TRBJ1-1|TRBV29-1|.|few|12
TGCAGCGTTGGACGGGAAAACACTGAAGCTTTCTTT
CSVGRENTEAFF
>TRBJ1-2|TRBV6-5|TRBD1|.|18
TGTGCCAGCAGTTATCCGTTCGGTGGCAGGGGGCAAAGCTATGGCTACACCTTC
CASSYPFGGRGQSYGYTF
>TRBJ2-6|TRBV20-1|.|.|15
TGCAGTGCTAGGAGGGCCTCCTCTGGGGCCAACGTCCTGACTTTC
CSARRASSGANVLTF
>TRBJ2-7|TRBV29-1|.|.|13
TGCAGCGTTGAAATTTCTCGGGGACACGAGCAGTACTTC
CSVEISRGHEQYF
>TRBJ2-1|TRBV6-5|TRBD2|.|16
TGTGCCAGCAGTTACGGCGCGGGGGGGTCCCCCGGTGAGCAGTTCTTC
CASSYGAGGSPGEQFF
>TRBJ2-1|TRBV4-1|TRBD2|.|16
TGCGCCAGCAGCCAAGAACTAACGGGGGGGATCGATGAGCAGTTCTTC
CASSQELTGGIDEQFF
>TRBJ2-5|TRBV12-3/TRBV12-4|.|.|15
TGTGCCAGCAGTGTGGAAGGACAGCCCCGAGAGACCCAGTACTTC
CASSVEGQPRETQYF
>TRBJ2-4|TRBV6-5|.|few|16
TGTGCCAGCGCAGCGCATAAGGGTCCGACCAAAAACATTCAGTACTTC
CASAAHKGPTKNIQYF
>TRBJ1-2|TRBV29-1|.|.|13
TGCAGCGTTGGAAGGCTCAGTTATGATGGCTACACCTTC
CSVGRLSYDGYTF
>TRBJ1-2|TRBV6-2/TRBV6-3|.|few|13
TGTGCCAGCAGTTATCAGGAGAACTATGGCTACACCTTC
CASSYQENYGYTF
>TRBJ2-5|TRBV6-5|TRBD2|.|16
TGTGCCAGCAGTTACCGGGGACTAGCGGGGGCAGAGACCCAGTACTTC
CASSYRGLAGAETQYF
>TRBJ2-5|TRBV5-6|.|.|17
TGTGCCAGCAGCTCCCCCTGGCGGTCGACTAGAGGGGAGACCCAGTACTTC
CASSSPWRSTRGETQYF
>TRBJ2-1|TRBV11-2|.|.|15
TGTGCCAGCAGCTTAGGCAGGGATCCGGGGAATGAGCAGTTCTTC
CASSLGRDPGNEQFF
>TRBJ1-1|TRBV6-2/TRBV6-3|TRBD1|.|16
TGTGCCAGCAGTTACCGGGCAGGGGGCGGCCGCACTGAAGCTTTCTTT
CASSYRAGGGRTEAFF
>TRBJ2-1|TRBV6-4|TRBD2|.|19
TGTGCCAGCAGTGACTCGGGACTAGCGGGGGGTCTTTCCTACAATGAGCAGTTCTTC
CASSDSGLAGGLSYNEQFF
>TRBJ2-4|TRBV20-1|TRBD1|.|15
TGCAGTGCTAGAAGACCGCAACAGGGGCAAAACATTCAGTACTTC
CSARRPQQGQNIQYF